This T cell receptor (beta chain) was found in a study of T cells in Graves' hyperthyroidism and ophthalmopathy. Study information: The initial diagnosis was the point when peripheral blood was collected, ahead of any treatment.

From RNA transcripts, TCR beta CDR3 regions were amplified. The HTBI set primed first-round TCR CDR3 RT-PCR. In TCRdb, the multiplex PCR reads were re-called with MiXCR into one record per CDR3 protein. The table includes hundreds of thousands of distinct CDR3 sequences, more than 20% detected once. On this clonotype: Its antigen remains unidentified.

Losses at the gene ends were 1 base for V and 5 bases for J; bases not matched to a gene: 20. The CDR3 has 20 amino acids. From germline, CDR1 is SGHTA and CDR2 FQGNSA. The study, taken as a whole, reports: Most expanded thyroid clonotypes above 0.001 recurred in blood.

Each diagnosis drew on symptoms, thyroxine, TRAb, thyroid ultrasound and orbital computed tomography findings. This sequence originates from a man aged 25-45 years with Graves' ophthalmopathy. Sequencing was carried out using blood. The gene calls are TRBV7-2 and TRBJ2-5, with 9 positions matching TRBD2. CDR3 sequence reads: CASSLVGPSWGSAGGETQYF. The CDR3 bases are TGTGCCAGCAGCTTAGTTGGCCCGAGTTGGGGGAGCGCGGGGGGGGAGACCCAGTACTTC.